This passage covers 20 T cell receptor beta chains from one sample sequenced in a study of blood T cells in healthy people across ages. The use of a sample-barcoded 5' primer and a J-beta primer mix characterized a second PCR of about 7 to 12 cycles. TCRdb processed the 5' RACE reads anew with MiXCR; each CDR3 protein has one entry. The sample lists over a million distinct CDR3 sequences; around 59% were seen once. The sequenced sample was blood. The receptors here all came from a man in his late teens or twenties in good health.

The rearrangement links TRBV27 to TRBJ2-4; 7 nucleotides match TRBD2. J gave up 9 bases and V 2 bases, and 4 bases lay outside the gene matches. The germline V gene has CDR1 MNHEY and CDR2 SMNVEV (reference sequence). The CDR3 totals 13 residues. Written as DNA, the CDR3 is TGTGCCAGCAGTTTAGGGGGGAGGGGCATTCAGTACTTC. Translating gives CASSLGGRGIQYF.

The rearrangement links TRBV6-1 to TRBJ2-4; D perhaps matches TRBD2 (5 bases). Trimming left V 6 bases short and J 1 base short, with 22 bases between. Germline V lookup: CDR1 MNHNS, CDR2 SASEGT. The CDR3 sequence is 18 residues long. Here the CDR3 reads CASSSGEGLREAKNIQYF. CDR3 sequence (DNA): TGTGCCAGCAGCTCTGGAGAGGGCCTCCGAGAGGCCAAAAACATTCAGTACTTC.

The CDR3 DNA reads as TGTGCCAGCAGCCAAGACCCAGGGACTAGCCAGCGAGCCGGGGAGCTGTTTTTT. This translates into CASSQDPGTSQRAGELFF. The rearrangement uses TRBV4-2 and TRBJ2-2, with 9 bases aligning to TRBD2. With 0 bases clipped from V and 6 bases from J, the junction kept 11 bases outside the gene matches. Per germline, CDR1 LGHNA and CDR2 YNFKEQ. The CDR3 totals 18 residues.

CDR3 DNA sequence: TGCGCCAGCAGCCAGGTAGAGACAGGCCCGTACGAGCAGTACTTC. Protein: CASSQVETGPYEQYF. The genes are TRBV4-3 and TRBJ2-7; tentative D call: TRBD1 (6 bases). The CDR3 spans 15 residues. Between the trimmed V and J ends, which lost 3 bases and 4 bases, there was a span of 16 bases. Germline V CDR1 and CDR2: LGHNA, YSLEER.

The chain has TRBV5-1 and TRBJ1-1; D is unclear. V lost 2 bases and J lost 5, with 13 bases in between. The CDR3 is 14 amino acids. Germline V CDR1 and CDR2: SGHRS, YFSETQ. The CDR3: CASSLLGGQTEAFF. The DNA for the CDR3 is TGCGCCAGCAGCTTATTGGGAGGGCAGACTGAAGCTTTCTTT. The variable domain in full, completed from reference TRBV5-1 and TRBJ1-1, reads KAGVTQTPRYLIKTRGQQVTLSCSPISGHRSVSWYQQTPGQGLQFLFEYFSETQRNKGNFPGRFSGRQFSNSRSEMNVSTLELGDSALYLCASSLLGGQTEAFFGQGTRLTVV.

This chain joins TRBV20-1 and TRBJ2-1, with D unresolved. CDR1 is DFQATT, CDR2 SNEGSKA, per germline (reference sequence). This CDR3 comprises 15 residues. V lost 1 base to trimming and J lost 7 bases, with 17 bases between them. CDR3 coding DNA: TGCAGTGCTAGAGCGGCTGATAGAGGTTTTAATGAGCAGTTCTTC. It yields the protein CSARAADRGFNEQFF.

V is TRBV29-1 and J is TRBJ2-7; 8 bases align to TRBD2. Germline assignment: CDR1 SQVTM and CDR2 ANQGSEA. This CDR3 contains 12 residues. V gave up 4 bases and J gave up 3 bases; unmatched junction bases: 2. The CDR3 here is CSVGTSFYEQYF. For the CDR3, the DNA is TGCAGCGTTGGGACTAGCTTCTACGAGCAGTACTTC.

This chain joins TRBV4-1 and TRBJ2-4; 13 bases match TRBD2. The assigned J gene may be wrong: the sequence end matches TRBJ2-7 better. This CDR3 contains 16 residues. The germline CDR1 and CDR2 sequences are MGHRA and YSYEKL. As DNA, the CDR3 is TGCGCCAGCAGCCTAAGCCCACTAGCGGGGGGGTACGAGCAGTACTTC. It yields the protein CASSLSPLAGGYEQYF.

The chain employs TRBV7-9 and TRBJ2-7; D unclear. The CDR3 is 14 amino acids. With 6 bases removed from V and 2 bases from J, the gap between germline ends came to 14 bases. Germline V gives CDR1 SEHNR, CDR2 FQNEAQ (reference sequence). CDR3 amino acids: CASSTMTLTYEQYF. As DNA, the CDR3 is TGTGCCAGCAGTACGATGACCCTTACCTACGAGCAGTACTTC.

The gene calls are TRBV4-2 and TRBJ1-1; 7 bases fit TRBD1. V gave up 3 bases and J gave up 1 base; unmatched junction bases: 2. There are 14 residues in the CDR3. The germline CDR1 and CDR2 sequences are LGHNA and YNFKEQ. CDR3 nucleotides: TGTGCCAGCAGCCAGCCAGGGGGGAACACTGAAGCTTTCTTT. It yields the protein CASSQPGGNTEAFF.

This clonotype was detected only a few times. This chain links TRBV7-9 with TRBJ1-2; D is undetermined. Trimming took 5 bases from V and 0 from J, leaving 16 bases between them. CDR1 is SEHNR and CDR2 is FQNEAQ in the germline V gene (reference sequence). CDR3 length equals 16 residues. The CDR3 nucleotides read TGTGCCAGCAGCCCCACCTCGGGGTCTGCTAACTATGGCTACACCTTC. As protein: CASSPTSGSANYGYTF. Full variable domain (missing parts from reference TRBV7-9 and TRBJ1-2): DTGVSQNPRHKITKRGQNVTFRCDPISEHNRLYWYRQTLGQGPEFLTYFQNEAQLEKSRLLSDRFSAERPKGSFSTLEIQRTEQGDSAMYLCASSPTSGSANYGYTFGSGTRLTVV.

The chain joins TRBV5-1 to TRBJ2-3; D not resolved. Trimming removed 5 bases at V and 0 bases at J, with 7 bases between. This CDR3 is 13 amino acids long. From germline, CDR1 is SGHRS and CDR2 YFSETQ. The chain's CDR3 is CASRNSSTDTQYF. The CDR3 nucleotides read TGCGCCAGCAGGAACTCTAGCACAGATACGCAGTATTTT. Full variable domain (remainder filled in from reference TRBV5-1 and TRBJ2-3): KAGVTQTPRYLIKTRGQQVTLSCSPISGHRSVSWYQQTPGQGLQFLFEYFSETQRNKGNFPGRFSGRQFSNSRSEMNVSTLELGDSALYLCASRNSSTDTQYFGPGTRLTVL.

Turning to this clonotype: A read error is possible here, since a much larger clone lies one base away. The chain links TRBV7-2 to TRBJ2-1; TRBD2 agrees at 9 bases. This CDR3 region has 12 residues. The V gene end was trimmed by 6 bases and the J gene end by 8 bases; junction bases not matched to a gene: 2. The germline gives CDR1 SGHTA, CDR2 FQGNSA. The DNA of the CDR3 is TGTGCCAGCAGTGGGACTAGCCATGAGCAGTTCTTC. It codes for CASSGTSHEQFF. The full variable domain, with the rest looked up from reference TRBV7-2 and TRBJ2-1, is GAGVSQSPSNKVTEKGKDVELRCDPISGHTALYWYRQSLGQGLEFLIYFQGNSAPDKSGLPSDRFSAERTGGSVSTLTIQRTQQEDSAVYLCASSGTSHEQFFGPGTRLTVL.

This clonotype was counted a few times. As DNA, the CDR3 is TGTGCCAGCAGCTTTAGCGGGGGGGGGGATGAGCAGTTCTTC. Its protein is CASSFSGGGDEQFF. The chain joins TRBV12-3 or TRBV12-4 to TRBJ2-1; 11 bases fit TRBD2. V shed 6 bases, J shed 8 bases, and the junction held 6 bases outside the gene matches. This CDR3 has 14 amino acids.

The rearrangement uses TRBV4-1 and TRBJ2-5, with TRBD2 identical over 11 bases. The end of the DNA fits TRBJ2-1 better, so the J call may be wrong. The CDR3 extends over 14 amino acids. Per the germline V gene, CDR1 is MGHRA and CDR2 is YSYEKL. The CDR3 spells CASSQDRTSGLQFF. The CDR3, as DNA: TGCGCCAGCAGCCAAGATCGGACTAGCGGGCTTCAGTTCTTC.

This sequence joins TRBV20-1 and TRBJ2-5; D remains unclear. V shed 3 bases and J shed 5 bases, with 10 bases lying between them. Germline V lookup: CDR1 DFQATT, CDR2 SNEGSKA (reference sequence). The CDR3 totals 12 residues. DNA for the CDR3: TGCAGTGCTAGGACAAGTTTGGAGACCCAGTACTTC. This gives the protein CSARTSLETQYF.

The rearrangement uses TRBV6-5 and TRBJ1-5; D might be TRBD1 (5 bases). Between the trimmed V and J ends, which lost 5 bases and 2 bases, there was a span of 16 bases. The CDR3 covers 16 residues. Germline V gene data show CDR1 as MNHEY and CDR2 as SVGAGI. The CDR3 reads CASSTTGPPGNQPQHF. The CDR3 DNA follows: TGTGCCAGCAGTACAACAGGTCCTCCGGGCAATCAGCCCCAGCATTTT.

The table lists this clonotype with a few counts. The genes are TRBV7-9 and TRBJ2-7, with D maybe TRBD2 (6 bases). Trimming removed 8 bases at V and 0 bases at J, with 17 bases between. The CDR3 is made up of 15 amino acids. Germline CDR1 SEHNR, CDR2 FQNEAQ (reference sequence). The CDR3 DNA reads as TGTGCCAGCGCCCTCCTTGACGGGAGCTCCTACGAGCAGTACTTC. Translating it yields CASALLDGSSYEQYF. The variable domain in full, completed from reference TRBV7-9 and TRBJ2-7, reads DTGVSQNPRHKITKRGQNVTFRCDPISEHNRLYWYRQTLGQGPEFLTYFQNEAQLEKSRLLSDRFSAERPKGSFSTLEIQRTEQGDSAMYLCASALLDGSSYEQYFGPGTRLTVT.

The V gene is TRBV2, the J gene TRBJ2-1; perhaps TRBD1 as D (6 bases). Germline CDR1 SNHLY, CDR2 FYNNEI. V was clipped by 3 bases and J by 0 bases, with 12 bases between them. This CDR3 has 16 residues. CDR3 region: CASSDLTGRSYNEQFF. The DNA for the CDR3 is TGTGCCAGCAGTGATCTGACAGGCCGCTCCTACAATGAGCAGTTCTTC.

The V gene is TRBV7-2, the J gene TRBJ2-1; unclear D gene. The end of the DNA is better explained by TRBJ2-7, so the J call may be wrong. This CDR3 has 14 amino acids. CDR1 is SGHTA, CDR2 FQGNSA, per germline. In nucleotides, the CDR3 is TGTGCCAGCAGCTTAAGTGGCAGGTACAATGAGCAGTACTTC. Translated, it gives CASSLSGRYNEQYF.